Sequencing of this T cell receptor (beta chain) was carried out in a study of vaccination and CD4 T cells after COVID-19. Overall study: Participants, all vaccine recipients, received two doses of either BNT162b2 or mRNA-1273. Researchers treated control cultures with a CEFX pool, an HIV-1 Nef pool, or no peptide.

Per germline, CDR1 LNHDA and CDR2 SQIVND (reference sequence). This CDR3 region has 17 residues. V lost 7 bases, J lost 1 base, and 13 bases stayed unmatched. Regarding treatment: roughly ten-day PBMC culture with coronavirus spike peptide pools or control peptides (ViraFEST assay). Sequencing of cultured CD4+ T cell DNA used the Oncomine TCR Beta short-read assay. The genomic DNA was obtained from cultured CD4+ T cells by extraction with the QIAamp micro DNA kit. TCRdb analysed the PCR reads with MiXCR anew, one entry per CDR3 protein. The sample contains under 13,000 distinct CDR3 sequences, about 38% of which appear only once. As regards this clonotype: Its antigen is unknown.

The clonotype originates from a human donor who had recovered from COVID-19. The source material was CD4+ T cells from blood, cultured in vitro, sampled after SARS-CoV-2 vaccination. V and J are TRBV19 and TRBJ1-1; 9 nucleotides line up with TRBD1. CDR3 amino acids: CASTLSRDRARNTEAFF. The CDR3 bases are TGTGCCAGTACCCTGTCCCGGGACAGGGCACGGAACACTGAAGCTTTCTTT.